The source of this T cell receptor (beta chain) is a study of blood T cell repertoires in COVID-19. About the study: Italy, Spain and the United States were the sources of the convalescent and acute COVID-19 samples. From T cells, B-cell-depleted T cells, or PBMCs came the material, which was cDNA or gDNA.

Sequencing was performed with immunoSEQ multiplex PCR; in TCRdb, only in-frame clones are kept and a portion is missing. The sample lists 300,000 or so clones, about 88% occurring once. The CDR3 length is 16 residues. The germline gives CDR1 MDHEN, CDR2 SYDVKM. V lost 5 bases, J lost 4 bases, and 17 bases lay in between. The TCR comes from a man in his 70s with acute or convalescent COVID-19. The sample was peripheral blood. The V gene is TRBV28, the J gene TRBJ1-4, with a possible D match to TRBD1 (5 bases). Here the CDR3 reads CASSPSGGGSNEKLFF. The DNA for the CDR3 is TGTGCCAGCAGTCCCTCTGGGGGGGGGAGTAATGAAAAACTGTTTTTT. Filled out from reference TRBV28 and TRBJ1-4, the complete variable domain reads DVKVTQSSRYLVKRTGEKVFLECVQDMDHENMFWYRQDPGLGLRLIYFSYDVKMKEKGDIPEGYSVSREKKERFSLILESASTNQTSMYLCASSPSGGGSNEKLFFGSGTQLSVL.